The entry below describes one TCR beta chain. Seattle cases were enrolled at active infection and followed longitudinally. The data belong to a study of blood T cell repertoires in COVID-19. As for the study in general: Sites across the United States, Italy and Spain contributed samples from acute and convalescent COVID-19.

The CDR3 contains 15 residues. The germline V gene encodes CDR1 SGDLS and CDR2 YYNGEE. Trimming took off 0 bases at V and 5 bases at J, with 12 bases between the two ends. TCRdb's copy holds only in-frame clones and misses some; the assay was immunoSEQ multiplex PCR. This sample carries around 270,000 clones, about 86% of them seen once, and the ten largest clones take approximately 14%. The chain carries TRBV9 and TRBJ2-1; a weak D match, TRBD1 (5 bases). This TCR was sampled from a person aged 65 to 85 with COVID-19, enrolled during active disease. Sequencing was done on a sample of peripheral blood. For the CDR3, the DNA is TGTGCCAGCAGCGTAGATCCAGGGTATAACAATGAGCAGTTCTTC. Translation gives CASSVDPGYNNEQFF.